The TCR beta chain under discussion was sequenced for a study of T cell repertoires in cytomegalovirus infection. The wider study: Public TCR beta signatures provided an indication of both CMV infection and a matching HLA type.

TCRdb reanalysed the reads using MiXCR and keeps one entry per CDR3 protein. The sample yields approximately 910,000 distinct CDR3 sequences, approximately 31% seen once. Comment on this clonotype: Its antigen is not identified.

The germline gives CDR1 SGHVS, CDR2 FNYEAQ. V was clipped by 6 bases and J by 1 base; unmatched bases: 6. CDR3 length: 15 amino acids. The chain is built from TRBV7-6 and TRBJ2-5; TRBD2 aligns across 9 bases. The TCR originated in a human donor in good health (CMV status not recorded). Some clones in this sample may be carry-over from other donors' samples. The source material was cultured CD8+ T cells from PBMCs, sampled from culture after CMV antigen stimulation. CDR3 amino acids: CASSPGTSSQETQYF. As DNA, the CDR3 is TGTGCCAGCAGTCCCGGGACTAGCTCCCAAGAGACCCAGTACTTC.